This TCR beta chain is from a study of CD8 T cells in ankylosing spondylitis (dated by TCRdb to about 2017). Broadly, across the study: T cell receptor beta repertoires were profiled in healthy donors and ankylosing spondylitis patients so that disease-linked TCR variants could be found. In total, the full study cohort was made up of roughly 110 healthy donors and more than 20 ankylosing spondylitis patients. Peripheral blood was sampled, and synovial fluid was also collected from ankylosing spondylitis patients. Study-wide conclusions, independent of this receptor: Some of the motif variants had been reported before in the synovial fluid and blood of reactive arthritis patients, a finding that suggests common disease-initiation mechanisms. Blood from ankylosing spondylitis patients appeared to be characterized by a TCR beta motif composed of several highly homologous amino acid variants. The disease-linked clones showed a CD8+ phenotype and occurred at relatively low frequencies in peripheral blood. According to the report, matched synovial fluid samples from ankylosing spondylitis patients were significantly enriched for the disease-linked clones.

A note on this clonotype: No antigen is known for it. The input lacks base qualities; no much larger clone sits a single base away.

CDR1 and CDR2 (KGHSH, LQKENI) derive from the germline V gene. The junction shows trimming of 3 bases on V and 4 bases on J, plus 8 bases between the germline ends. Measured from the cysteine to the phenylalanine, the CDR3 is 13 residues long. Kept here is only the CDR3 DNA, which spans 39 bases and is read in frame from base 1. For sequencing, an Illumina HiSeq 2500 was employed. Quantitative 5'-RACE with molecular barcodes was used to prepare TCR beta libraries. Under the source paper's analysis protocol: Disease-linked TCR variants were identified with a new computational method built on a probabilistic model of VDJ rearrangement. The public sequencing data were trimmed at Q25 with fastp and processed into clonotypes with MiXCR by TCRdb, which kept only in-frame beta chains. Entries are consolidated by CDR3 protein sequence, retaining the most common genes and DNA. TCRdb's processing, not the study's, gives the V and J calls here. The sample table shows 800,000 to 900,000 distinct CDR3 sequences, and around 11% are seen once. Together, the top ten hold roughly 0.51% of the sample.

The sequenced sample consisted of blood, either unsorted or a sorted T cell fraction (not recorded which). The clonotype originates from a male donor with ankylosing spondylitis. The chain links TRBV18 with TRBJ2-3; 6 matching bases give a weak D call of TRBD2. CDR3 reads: CASSPRDPDTQYF. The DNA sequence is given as TGTGCCAGCTCACCGCGGGACCCAGATACGCAGTATTTT.